A single sample gave rise to the 21 T cell receptor beta chains below, sequenced in a study of glioma-infiltrating T cells. Amplification of TCR alpha and beta CDR3 regions from RNA used iRepertoire nested multiplex PCR. One entry per CDR3 protein results from TCRdb running MiXCR on the multiplex PCR reads. The sample shows approximately 93,000 distinct CDR3 sequences, 35% to 45% of them seen only once. Sequenced sample: glioma tissue, nonneoplastic brain tissue, or PBMCs (not recorded which). The receptors were gathered from a human donor with low-grade glioma or glioblastoma, undergoing nonglioma brain surgery, or in good health (not recorded which).

This clonotype was recorded a few times. An end of the junction differs from the germline gene, which may be a read error. The chain is built from TRBV12-5 and TRBJ2-2, with TRBD2 as a possible D gene (6 bases). This CDR3 spans 18 amino acids. Germline values: CDR1 LGHNT, CDR2 FRNRAP. CDR3 loop: CAGGLNMARERNTGELFF. CDR3 in DNA: TGTGCTGGTGGTTTGAATATGGCCCGGGAGAGGAACACCGGGGAGCTGTTTTTT.

The chain links TRBV6-6 to TRBJ2-3; TRBD2 matches at 12 bases. V gave up 4 bases and J gave up 4 bases; unmatched junction bases: 3. Germline-derived CDR1 and CDR2 are MNHNY and SVGAGI (reference sequence). This CDR3 has 15 residues. The CDR3 region has the DNA TGTGCCAGCAGTTCCTGGACTAGCGGGGCAGATACGCAGTATTTT. Translation gives CASSSWTSGADTQYF.

A remark on this clonotype: Compared with germline, one end of the junction differs, possibly owing to a read error. CDR3 nucleotide sequence: TGCGCCAGCAGCCACGAGGGAGGATACACTGAGCCGTTCTTC. Translating gives CASSHEGGYTEPFF. The chain joins TRBV4-3 to TRBJ2-1, with a weak D call TRBD2 (6 bases). The length of the CDR3 is 14 residues. Germline V lookup: CDR1 LGHNA, CDR2 YSLEER.

This clonotype was seen repeatedly, ten times or more. In nucleotides, the CDR3 is TGTGCCAGCAGCCGAAAGCGGGAGCGAACAGATACGCAGTATTTT. Translation gives CASSRKRERTDTQYF. J is TRBJ2-3 and V is TRBV3-1, with 8 bases aligning to TRBD2. CDR3 length: 15 amino acids. Germline-derived CDR1 and CDR2 are LGHDT and YNNKEL (reference sequence). J was trimmed by 3 bases and V by 4 bases; bases with no gene match: 6.

This clonotype was recorded at least ten times. The chain is built from TRBV28 and TRBJ1-4, with D tentatively TRBD1 (6 bases). V lost 8 bases and J lost 8, with 9 bases in between. This CDR3 is built from 11 residues. CDR1 is MDHEN and CDR2 is SYDVKM in the germline V gene. The CDR3 sequence is CASQGREKLFF. CDR3 bases: TGTGCCAGCCAGGGGAGGGAAAAACTGTTTTTT.

The chain employs TRBV27 and TRBJ2-7, with D unresolved. Trimming left V 0 bases short and J 3 bases short, with 9 bases between. In germline, CDR1 is MNHEY, CDR2 SMNVEV (reference sequence). The CDR3 extends over 14 amino acids. This CDR3 reads CASSLSGIYYEQYF. In DNA, the CDR3 is TGTGCCAGCAGTTTATCAGGGATCTACTACGAGCAGTACTTC.

This sequence joins TRBV20-1 and TRBJ2-3, with D possibly TRBD1 on 6 matching bases. CDR1 is DFQATT and CDR2 is SNEGSKA in the germline V gene (reference sequence). V gave up 3 bases and J gave up 2 bases, with 15 bases separating them. The CDR3 has 15 amino acids. The CDR3 DNA sequence: TGCAGTGCTAGCCGTGGGGGCATGGACACAGATACGCAGTATTTT. Encoded protein: CSASRGGMDTDTQYF.

Comments on this clonotype: At one boundary the junction diverges from the germline segment, which might be a read error. This chain connects TRBV4-1 to TRBJ2-3, with a tentative D call TRBD2 (6 bases). The CDR3 runs to 13 residues. Germline CDR1 MGHRA, CDR2 YSYEKL. The CDR3 reads CASSLRWGDTRYF. CDR3 bases: TGCGCCAGCAGCCTAAGATGGGGGGATACGCGGTATTTT.

This clonotype occurred many times. This rearrangement joins TRBV4-1 to TRBJ2-1; TRBD2 agrees at 14 bases. Trimming removed 3 bases from V and 7 bases from J; junction bases left unmatched: 2. The germline gives CDR1 MGHRA, CDR2 YSYEKL. The CDR3 consists of 15 residues. In DNA form, the CDR3 reads TGCGCCAGCAGCCAGCGGACTAGCGGGAGGAATGAGCAGTTCTTC. Translating it yields CASSQRTSGRNEQFF.

With regard to this clonotype: Likely a read error: the CDR3 ends without its conserved phenylalanine or tryptophan. This chain links TRBV28 with TRBJ1-1, with D perhaps TRBD1 (6 bases). Germline V gene lookup returns CDR1 MDHEN and CDR2 SYDVKM. There are 17 residues in the CDR3. The CDR3 region has the DNA TGTGCCGGCAGTTTGCCTACACAGGGCCCGTTGAACACTGAAGCTTTCCTT. Its translation is CAGSLPTQGPLNTEAFL.

As to this clonotype: This may come from a read error, since a much larger clone is one base off. The chain couples TRBV5-1 to TRBJ2-2; 8 bases align to TRBD1. From germline, CDR1 is SGHRS and CDR2 YFSETQ. The CDR3 length is 15 residues. In DNA form, the CDR3 reads TGCGCCTGCAGAACCGGGACAGGCAACACCGGGGAGCTGTTTTTT. Translating gives CACRTGTGNTGELFF.

There are many counts of this clonotype. The chain joins TRBV7-3 to TRBJ2-1; 7 positions agree with TRBD2. Germline V gene sequence: CDR1 SGHTA, CDR2 FQGTGA. The CDR3 has 16 residues. Germline trimming cut 5 bases from V and 5 bases from J; bases unmatched to any gene: 12. The CDR3: CASSLPGVAGNNEQFF. CDR3 nucleotides: TGTGCCAGCAGCCTCCCGGGGGTAGCGGGTAACAATGAGCAGTTCTTC.

In regard to this clonotype: One end of the junction is discordant with germline, which a read error may explain. The chain combines TRBV4-2 with TRBJ2-1; the D gene is possibly TRBD2 (5 bases). This CDR3 has 14 amino acids. Germline V gene data show CDR1 as LGHNA and CDR2 as YNFKEQ. In nucleotides, the CDR3 is TGTGCCAGCGGCCAAGAGGGAGTATACGATGAGCAGTTCTTC. Its protein product is CASGQEGVYDEQFF.

This clonotype was recorded many times. The chain is built from TRBV2 and TRBJ1-5; D is uncertain. The germline V gene encodes CDR1 SNHLY and CDR2 FYNNEI. Trimming took off 8 bases at V and 0 bases at J, with 2 bases between the two ends. The CDR3 consists of 11 residues. The CDR3 nucleotides read TGTGCCAGCGGTAGCAATCAGCCCCAGCATTTT. Translated, it gives CASGSNQPQHF. Using reference TRBV2 and TRBJ1-5 for the parts outside the CDR3, the full variable domain is EPEVTQTPSHQVTQMGQEVILRCVPISNHLYFYWYRQILGQKVEFLVSFYNNEISEKSEIFDDQFSVERPDGSNFTLKIRSTKLEDSAMYFCASGSNQPQHFGDGTRLSIL.

This clonotype has ten or more counts. The gene calls are TRBV5-1 and TRBJ2-3; D is possibly TRBD1 or TRBD2 (6 bases each). The germline V gene encodes CDR1 SGHRS and CDR2 YFSETQ. The CDR3 runs 15 residues. Trimming stripped 3 bases from V and 2 bases from J, with 13 bases between. The CDR3 region has the DNA TGCGCCAGCAGCTCTATCGGGGGCCCCACAGATACGCAGTATTTT. This translates into CASSSIGGPTDTQYF.

This clonotype was observed at least ten times. V usage is TRBV18 and J usage is TRBJ2-3; D gene uncertain. CDR1 is KGHSH, CDR2 LQKENI, per germline. The CDR3 runs to 15 residues. V was clipped by 2 bases and J by 6 bases, with 15 bases between them. As DNA, the CDR3 is TGTGCCAGCTCACCATTAGTTAGATTTGCGGATACGCAGTATTTT. It is translated as CASSPLVRFADTQYF.

There are many counts of this clonotype. This chain links TRBV7-9 with TRBJ1-4; D gene uncertain. The germline CDR1 and CDR2 sequences are SEHNR and FQNEAQ (reference sequence). Trimming shortened V by 3 bases and J by 7 bases, and 15 bases separated the two germline ends. The CDR3 is 15 residues long. The CDR3 nucleotides read TGTGCCAGCAGCTTTATATGTAAACCCAGTGAAAAACTGTTTTTT. This sequence encodes CASSFICKPSEKLFF.

A note on this clonotype: Sequence at one end of the junction differs from germline and may be a read error. The chain links TRBV24-1 to TRBJ2-1; D might be TRBD1 (6 bases). The CDR3 covers 16 residues. Germline CDR1 and CDR2: KGHDR and SFDVKD. CDR3 bases: TGTGCCACCAGTTATAGGGACACTTTCTCCTACAATGGGCAGTTCTTC. Translated, it gives CATSYRDTFSYNGQFF.

The chain is built from TRBV4-1 and TRBJ1-2, with no clear D. The germline V and J ends were trimmed by 0 bases and 11 bases, with 7 bases remaining between them. The CDR3 contains 11 residues. Looked up from germline, CDR1 is MGHRA and CDR2 is YSYEKL. The CDR3 coding sequence is TGCGCCAGCAGCCAAGAGGGAGGATACACCTTC. This sequence encodes CASSQEGGYTF.

This clonotype occurred many times. The chain carries TRBV10-3 and TRBJ1-1, with TRBD1 identical over 12 bases. The V segment lost 5 bases and the J segment 3 bases; nucleotides outside the gene matches: 7. The germline V gene has CDR1 ENHRY and CDR2 SYGVKD. This CDR3 has 16 residues. DNA of the CDR3: TGTGCCATCAGTCCCGGGACAGGGGGCCGGGACACTGAAGCTTTCTTT. It is translated as CAISPGTGGRDTEAFF.

This clonotype was seen at least ten times. The chain joins TRBV12-3 or TRBV12-4 to TRBJ2-5; possible D gene TRBD1, 7 bases. Trimming removed 1 base at V and 4 bases at J, with 10 bases between. The CDR3 runs to 14 residues. The CDR3 DNA is TGTGCCAGCAGTTTAGACAGGGGAGGAGAGACCCAGTACTTC. This gives the protein CASSLDRGGETQYF.